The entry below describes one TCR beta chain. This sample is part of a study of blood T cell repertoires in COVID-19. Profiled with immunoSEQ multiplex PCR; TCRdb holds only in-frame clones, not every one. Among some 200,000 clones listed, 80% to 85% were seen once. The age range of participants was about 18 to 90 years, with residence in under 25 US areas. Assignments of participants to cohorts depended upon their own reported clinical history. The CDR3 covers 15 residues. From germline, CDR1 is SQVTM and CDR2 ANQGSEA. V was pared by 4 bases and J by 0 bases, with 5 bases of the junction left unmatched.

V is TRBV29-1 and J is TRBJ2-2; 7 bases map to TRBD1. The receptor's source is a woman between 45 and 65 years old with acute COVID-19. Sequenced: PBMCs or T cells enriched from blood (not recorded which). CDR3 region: CSVVVGQTNTGELFF. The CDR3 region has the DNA TGCAGCGTTGTTGTGGGACAGACGAACACCGGGGAGCTGTTTTTT.